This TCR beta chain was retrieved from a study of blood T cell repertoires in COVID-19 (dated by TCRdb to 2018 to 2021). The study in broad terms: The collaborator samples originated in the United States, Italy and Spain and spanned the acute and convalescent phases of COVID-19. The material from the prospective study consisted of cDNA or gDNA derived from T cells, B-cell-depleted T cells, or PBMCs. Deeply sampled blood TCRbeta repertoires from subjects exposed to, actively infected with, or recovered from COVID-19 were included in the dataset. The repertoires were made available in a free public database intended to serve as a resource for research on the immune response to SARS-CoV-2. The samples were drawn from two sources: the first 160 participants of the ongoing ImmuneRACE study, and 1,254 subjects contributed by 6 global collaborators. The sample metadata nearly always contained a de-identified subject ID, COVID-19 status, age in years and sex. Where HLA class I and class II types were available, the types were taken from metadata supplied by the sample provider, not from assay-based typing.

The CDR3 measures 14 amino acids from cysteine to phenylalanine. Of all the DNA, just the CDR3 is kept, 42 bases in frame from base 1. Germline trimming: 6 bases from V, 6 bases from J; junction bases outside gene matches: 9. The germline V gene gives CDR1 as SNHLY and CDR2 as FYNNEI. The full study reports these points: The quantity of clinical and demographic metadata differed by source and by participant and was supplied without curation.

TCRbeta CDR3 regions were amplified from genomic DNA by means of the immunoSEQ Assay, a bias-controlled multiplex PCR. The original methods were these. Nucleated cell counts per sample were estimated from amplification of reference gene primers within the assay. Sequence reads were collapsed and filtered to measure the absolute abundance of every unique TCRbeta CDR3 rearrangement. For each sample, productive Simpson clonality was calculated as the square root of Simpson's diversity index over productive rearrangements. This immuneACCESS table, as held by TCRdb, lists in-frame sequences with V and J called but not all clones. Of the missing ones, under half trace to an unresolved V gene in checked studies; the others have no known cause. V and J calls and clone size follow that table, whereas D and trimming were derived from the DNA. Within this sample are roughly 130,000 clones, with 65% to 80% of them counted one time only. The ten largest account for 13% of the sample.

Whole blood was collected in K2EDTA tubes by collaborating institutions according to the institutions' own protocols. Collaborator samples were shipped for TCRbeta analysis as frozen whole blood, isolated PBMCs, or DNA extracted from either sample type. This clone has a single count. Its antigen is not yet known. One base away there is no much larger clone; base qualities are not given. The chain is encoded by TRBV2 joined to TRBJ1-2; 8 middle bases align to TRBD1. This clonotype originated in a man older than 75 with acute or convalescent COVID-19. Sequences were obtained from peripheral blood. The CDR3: CASSGTGQGDGYTF. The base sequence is TGTGCCAGCAGCGGGACAGGCCAAGGTGATGGCTACACCTTC.